What follows are 19 T cell receptor beta chains derived from one specimen sequenced in a study of T cells in Graves' hyperthyroidism and ophthalmopathy. RNA transcripts gave rise to amplified TCR beta CDR3 regions. Initially, a first-round RT-PCR of the TCR CDR3 employed the HTBI primer set. Each CDR3 protein gets one entry after TCRdb re-called the multiplex PCR reads with MiXCR. Of under 450,000 distinct CDR3 sequences listed, roughly 15% are singletons. Material for sequencing was blood. These receptors all stem from a woman aged 25 to 39 with Graves' hyperthyroidism that later progressed to Graves' ophthalmopathy.

This clonotype was observed at least ten times. The V gene is TRBV5-1, the J gene TRBJ2-3; maybe TRBD2 (7 bases). The CDR3 is 17 residues long. From germline, CDR1 is SGHRS and CDR2 YFSETQ. Deletions cut 0 bases from V and 2 bases from J, with 16 bases between. CDR3 region: CASSLENSGGPTDTQYF. Here the CDR3 DNA reads TGCGCCAGCAGCTTGGAGAATTCGGGGGGCCCCACAGATACGCAGTATTTT.

This clonotype has at least ten counts. The rearrangement links TRBV11-1 to TRBJ2-1; D call uncertain. Germline CDR1 and CDR2: SGHAT and FQDESV (reference sequence). The CDR3 consists of 15 residues. V was clipped by 2 bases and J by 8 bases, with 16 bases between them. DNA of the CDR3: TGTGCCAGCAGCTTACTGCGACGCCGTACGGATGAGCAGTTCTTC. Its translation: CASSLLRRRTDEQFF.

V gene TRBV6-1 combines with J gene TRBJ2-7; D gene uncertain. The CDR3 has 13 residues. Per the germline V gene, CDR1 is MNHNS and CDR2 is SASEGT. The V end lost 2 bases, the J end lost 7 bases, and 12 bases lay between the germline ends. CDR3 sequence reads: CASSETGLGEQYF. The CDR3 nucleotides are TGTGCCAGCAGTGAAACTGGCTTGGGGGAGCAGTACTTC.

This clonotype was found many times. V usage is TRBV5-1 and J usage is TRBJ2-3, with no clear D. The CDR3 runs 14 residues. Germline assignment: CDR1 SGHRS and CDR2 YFSETQ. V was cut by 2 bases and J by 0 bases, with 7 bases left in between. CDR3 region: CASSLLTSTDTQYF. CDR3 in DNA: TGCGCCAGCAGCTTACTAACTAGCACAGATACGCAGTATTTT.

This clonotype has at least ten counts. This chain connects TRBV13 to TRBJ1-2; the D gene is possibly TRBD1 (5 bases). V was shortened by 5 bases and J by 2 bases, with 21 bases between the two germline ends. The CDR3 sequence is 17 residues long. Per germline, CDR1 PRHDT and CDR2 FYEKMQ (reference sequence). CDR3 protein: CASSPSLLGAENYGYTF. The CDR3 DNA sequence: TGTGCCAGCAGCCCCAGTTTGCTTGGGGCCGAGAACTATGGCTACACCTTC.

This clonotype was counted ten times or more. The chain couples TRBV28 to TRBJ1-5; 7 bases map to TRBD1. The CDR3 consists of 12 residues. V lost 11 bases, J lost 4 bases, and 5 bases stayed unmatched. CDR1 MDHEN and CDR2 SYDVKM come from the germline V gene. CDR3 in amino acids: CAHTGQNQPQHF. CDR3 DNA: TGTGCCCACACGGGACAGAATCAGCCCCAGCATTTT. The full variable domain, its missing parts supplied by reference TRBV28 and TRBJ1-5, is DVKVTQSSRYLVKRTGEKVFLECVQDMDHENMFWYRQDPGLGLRLIYFSYDVKMKEKGDIPEGYSVSREKKERFSLILESASTNQTSMYLCAHTGQNQPQHFGDGTRLSIL.

V usage is TRBV2 and J usage is TRBJ1-1; D call uncertain. There are 13 residues in the CDR3. V gave up 7 bases and J gave up 1 base, with 10 bases separating them. CDR1 SNHLY and CDR2 FYNNEI come from the germline V gene. CDR3 residues: CASTIYENTEAFF. The CDR3 DNA reads as TGTGCCAGCACGATCTATGAGAACACTGAAGCTTTCTTT.

This clonotype was recorded at least ten times. V is TRBV19 and J is TRBJ1-1; D call uncertain. The ends were cut back, 3 bases at V and 2 bases at J, with 13 bases in the middle. This CDR3 is 15 amino acids long. Germline V gene lookup returns CDR1 LNHDA and CDR2 SQIVND (reference sequence). CDR3 residues: CASSIITEINTEAFF. CDR3 nucleotide sequence: TGTGCCAGTAGTATCATCACAGAGATAAACACTGAAGCTTTCTTT.

The chain employs TRBV11-2 and TRBJ2-7, with TRBD2 identical over 8 bases. CDR3 length: 16 amino acids. V was pared by 1 base and J by 4 bases, with 9 bases of the junction left unmatched. CDR1 SGHAT and CDR2 FQNNGV come from the germline V gene. The DNA of the CDR3 is TGTGCCAGCAGCTTAGTGGGCGGGGGGTTAAGGTACGAGCAGTACTTC. Protein sequence: CASSLVGGGLRYEQYF.

This clonotype came up many times. CDR3 region: CASSYSGRGNYEQYF. In DNA form, the CDR3 reads TGTGCCAGCAGTTACTCCGGCAGGGGAAACTACGAGCAGTACTTC. This chain links TRBV6-2 or TRBV6-3 with TRBJ2-7, with a tentative D call TRBD1 (6 bases). V was trimmed by 0 bases and J by 3 bases, leaving 12 bases between them. CDR1 and CDR2 (germline): MNHEY, SVGEGT. There are 15 residues in the CDR3.

Many counts were recorded for this clonotype. The rearrangement uses TRBV5-5 and TRBJ2-5; D is possibly TRBD2 (6 bases). The CDR3 extends over 16 amino acids. V lost 4 bases, J lost 7 bases, and 23 bases lay in between. CDR1 and CDR2 from the germline V gene are SGHKS and YYEKEE (reference sequence). CDR3 loop: CASSAPLASPGWTQYF. In DNA form, the CDR3 reads TGTGCCAGCAGCGCCCCTCTAGCGTCGCCAGGGTGGACCCAGTACTTC.

The chain employs TRBV5-1 and TRBJ2-2; D gene ambiguous. Germline assignment: CDR1 SGHRS and CDR2 YFSETQ. CDR3 length: 15 residues. Between the trimmed V and J ends, which lost 1 base and 1 base, there was a span of 8 bases. The CDR3 region is CASSLTIMNTGELFF. The CDR3 DNA reads TGCGCCAGCAGCTTGACTATAATGAACACCGGGGAGCTGTTTTTT.

This clonotype was observed at least ten times. This rearrangement joins TRBV19 to TRBJ1-1; D is possibly TRBD1 (5 bases). Trimming took off 2 bases at V and 6 bases at J, with 13 bases between the two ends. The CDR3 loop spans 14 amino acids. Germline-derived CDR1 and CDR2 are LNHDA and SQIVND (reference sequence). CDR3 region: CASSISTRVPEAFF. The CDR3 DNA reads as TGTGCCAGTAGTATATCGACCAGGGTACCTGAAGCTTTCTTT. Full variable domain (remainder filled in from reference TRBV19 and TRBJ1-1): DGGITQSPKYLFRKEGQNVTLSCEQNLNHDAMYWYRQDPGQGLRLIYYSQIVNDFQKGDIAEGYSVSREKKESFPLTVTSAQKNPTAFYLCASSISTRVPEAFFGQGTRLTVV.

There are a few counts of this clonotype. V is TRBV6-9 and J is TRBJ1-2, with 10 bases fitting TRBD1. V trimming: 3 bases; J trimming: 7 bases; junction bases outside the gene matches: 20. Germline values: CDR1 MNHGY, CDR2 SVAAGI. This CDR3 has 19 amino acids. The chain's CDR3 is CASSYESGGQGTPPLGYTF. For the CDR3, the DNA is TGTGCCAGCAGTTACGAATCAGGGGGACAGGGGACCCCCCCCCTTGGCTACACCTTC.

This clonotype was picked up many times. The V gene is TRBV12-3 or TRBV12-4, the J gene TRBJ2-5; D is perhaps TRBD1 or TRBD2 (8 bases each). The length of the CDR3 is 16 residues. Trimming left V 5 bases short and J 5 bases short, with 21 bases between. CDR3 DNA sequence: TGTGCCAGCAGTAGCCAGGGGGCGGGGGGCGCGGAGACCCAGTACTTC. Protein: CASSSQGAGGAETQYF.

This clonotype has a handful of counts. J is TRBJ2-7 and V is TRBV6-1; D is perhaps TRBD2 (7 bases). This CDR3 region has 15 residues. V was shortened by 3 bases and J by 6 bases, with 18 bases between the two germline ends. Germline V lookup: CDR1 MNHNS, CDR2 SASEGT. CDR3 sequence reads: CASSETGLGGAEQYF. For the CDR3, the DNA is TGTGCCAGCAGTGAGACAGGACTAGGTGGGGCCGAGCAGTACTTC.

This chain connects TRBV5-1 to TRBJ1-2, with TRBD1 identical over 8 bases. Losses at the gene ends were 4 bases for V and 6 bases for J; bases not matched to a gene: 8. Per the germline V gene, CDR1 is SGHRS and CDR2 is YFSETQ. This CDR3 region has 14 residues. The CDR3 is CASSLRQGTDGYTF. The CDR3 DNA is TGCGCCAGCAGCCTCAGACAGGGGACGGATGGCTACACCTTC.

V gene TRBV5-1 combines with J gene TRBJ2-1; 13 bases are a match to TRBD2. The CDR3 contains 17 residues. V dropped 0 bases and J dropped 9; count of bases not matched to a gene: 9. Germline V CDR1 and CDR2: SGHRS, YFSETQ. DNA for the CDR3: TGCGCCAGCAGCTTGGAGGAACTAGCGGGGGGGCGGGGTGAGCAGTTCTTC. Protein sequence: CASSLEELAGGRGEQFF.

In its sample, this clonotype was seen many times. The chain links TRBV6-2 or TRBV6-3 to TRBJ1-1, with D unresolved. The ends were cut back, 6 bases at V and 10 bases at J, with 24 bases in the middle. Germline V CDR1 and CDR2: MNHEY, SVGEGT. The CDR3 totals 15 residues. The CDR3 bases are TGTGCCAGCAGACCCCTGATAGGAGCGTATCCGGTAGCTTTCTTT. Its protein is CASRPLIGAYPVAFF.